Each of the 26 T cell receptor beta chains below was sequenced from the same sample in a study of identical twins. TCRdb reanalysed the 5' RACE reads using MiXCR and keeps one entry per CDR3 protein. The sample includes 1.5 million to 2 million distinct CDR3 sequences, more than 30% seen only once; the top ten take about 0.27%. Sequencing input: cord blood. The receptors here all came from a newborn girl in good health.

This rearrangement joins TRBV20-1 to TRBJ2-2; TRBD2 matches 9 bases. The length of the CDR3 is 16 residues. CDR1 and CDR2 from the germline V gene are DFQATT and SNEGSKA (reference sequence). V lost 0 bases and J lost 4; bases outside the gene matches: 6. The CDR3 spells CSARDRLAVPTGELFF. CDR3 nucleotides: TGCAGTGCTAGAGATCGACTAGCGGTACCCACCGGGGAGCTGTTTTTT.

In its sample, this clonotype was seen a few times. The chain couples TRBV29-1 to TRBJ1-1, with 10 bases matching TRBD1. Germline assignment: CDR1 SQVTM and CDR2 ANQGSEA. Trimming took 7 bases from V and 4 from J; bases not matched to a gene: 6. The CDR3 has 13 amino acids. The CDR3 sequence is CSASDRGFTEAFF. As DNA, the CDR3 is TGCAGCGCCTCGGACAGGGGGTTCACTGAAGCTTTCTTT.

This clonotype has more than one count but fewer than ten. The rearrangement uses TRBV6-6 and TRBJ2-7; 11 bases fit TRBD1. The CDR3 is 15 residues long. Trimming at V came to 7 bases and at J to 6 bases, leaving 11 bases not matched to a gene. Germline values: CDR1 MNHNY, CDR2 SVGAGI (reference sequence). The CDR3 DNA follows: TGTGCCAGCAATCCAACCGGGACAGGGGGTTCCGAGCAGTACTTC. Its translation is CASNPTGTGGSEQYF.

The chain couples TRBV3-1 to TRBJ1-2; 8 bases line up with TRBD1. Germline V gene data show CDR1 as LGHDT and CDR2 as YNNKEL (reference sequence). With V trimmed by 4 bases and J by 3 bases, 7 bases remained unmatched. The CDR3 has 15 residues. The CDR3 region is CASSRGQGVDYGYTF. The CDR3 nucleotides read TGTGCCAGCAGCCGCGGACAGGGAGTGGACTATGGCTACACCTTC.

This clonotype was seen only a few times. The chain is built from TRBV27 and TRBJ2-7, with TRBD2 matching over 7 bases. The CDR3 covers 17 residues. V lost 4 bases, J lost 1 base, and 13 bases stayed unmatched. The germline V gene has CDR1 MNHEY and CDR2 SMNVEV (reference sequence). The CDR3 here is CASSWAGAASFSYEQYF. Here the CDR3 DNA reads TGTGCCAGCAGTTGGGCGGGAGCGGCTAGTTTTTCCTACGAGCAGTACTTC.

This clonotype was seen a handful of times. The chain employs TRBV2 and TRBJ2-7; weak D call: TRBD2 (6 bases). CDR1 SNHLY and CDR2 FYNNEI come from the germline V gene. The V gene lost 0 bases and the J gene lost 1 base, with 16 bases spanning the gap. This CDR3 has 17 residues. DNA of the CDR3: TGTGCCAGCAGTGAAGCGCTTCTGGGGGGAGTGTCCTACGAGCAGTACTTC. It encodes CASSEALLGGVSYEQYF.

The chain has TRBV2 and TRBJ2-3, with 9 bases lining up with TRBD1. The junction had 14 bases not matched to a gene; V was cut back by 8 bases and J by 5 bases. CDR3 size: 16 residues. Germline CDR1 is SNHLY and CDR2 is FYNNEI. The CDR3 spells CASDWPTGGRRDTQYF. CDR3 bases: TGTGCCAGCGATTGGCCCACAGGGGGCCGCAGAGATACGCAGTATTTT.

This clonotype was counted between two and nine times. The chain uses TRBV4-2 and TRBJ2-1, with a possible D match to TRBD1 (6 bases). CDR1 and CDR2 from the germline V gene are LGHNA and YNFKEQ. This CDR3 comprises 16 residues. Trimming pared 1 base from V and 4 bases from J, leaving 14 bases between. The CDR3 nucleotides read TGTGCCAGCAGCCAAGTCGGTGGGGACATATACAATGAGCAGTTCTTC. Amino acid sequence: CASSQVGGDIYNEQFF.

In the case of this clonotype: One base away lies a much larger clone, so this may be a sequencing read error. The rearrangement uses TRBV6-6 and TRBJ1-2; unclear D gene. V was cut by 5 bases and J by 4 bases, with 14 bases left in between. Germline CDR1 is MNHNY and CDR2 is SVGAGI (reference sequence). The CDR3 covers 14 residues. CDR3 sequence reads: CASSPAGASYGYTF. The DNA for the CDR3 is TGTGCCAGCAGTCCAGCGGGCGCAAGCTATGGCTACACCTTC.

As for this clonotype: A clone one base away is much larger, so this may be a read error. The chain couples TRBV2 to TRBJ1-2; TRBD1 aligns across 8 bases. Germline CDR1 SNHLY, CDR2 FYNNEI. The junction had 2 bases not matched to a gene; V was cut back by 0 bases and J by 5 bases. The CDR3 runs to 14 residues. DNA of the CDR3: TGTGCCAGCAGTGAAGCGAGGACAGGGTATGGCTACACCTTC. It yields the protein CASSEARTGYGYTF. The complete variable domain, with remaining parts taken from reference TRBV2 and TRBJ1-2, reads EPEVTQTPSHQVTQMGQEVILRCVPISNHLYFYWYRQILGQKVEFLVSFYNNEISEKSEIFDDQFSVERPDGSNFTLKIRSTKLEDSAMYFCASSEARTGYGYTFGSGTRLTVV.

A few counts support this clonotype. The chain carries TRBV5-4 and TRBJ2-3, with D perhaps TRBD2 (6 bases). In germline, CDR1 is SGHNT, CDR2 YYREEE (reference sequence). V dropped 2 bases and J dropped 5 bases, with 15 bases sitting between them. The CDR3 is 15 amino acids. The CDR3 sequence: CASSLPRLDGDTQYF. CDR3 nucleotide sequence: TGTGCCAGCAGCTTACCCAGACTAGACGGAGATACGCAGTATTTT.

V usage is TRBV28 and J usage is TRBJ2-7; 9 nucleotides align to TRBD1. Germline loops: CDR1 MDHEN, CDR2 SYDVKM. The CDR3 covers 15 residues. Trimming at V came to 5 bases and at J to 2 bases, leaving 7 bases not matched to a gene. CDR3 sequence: CASSIEQGAPYEQYF. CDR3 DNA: TGTGCCAGCAGTATAGAACAGGGGGCGCCCTACGAGCAGTACTTC.

In DNA, the CDR3 is TGTGCCAGCAGCGCTAGCGGGGGTGGGTCCTACAATGAGCAGTTCTTC. Translation: CASSASGGGSYNEQFF. This rearrangement joins TRBV9 to TRBJ2-1, with 10 bases fitting TRBD2. This CDR3 is built from 16 residues. Trimming took 3 bases from V and 1 from J; bases not matched to a gene: 4. CDR1 and CDR2 (germline): SGDLS, YYNGEE.

The CDR3 DNA reads TGTGCCAGCAGTGAATCATTGGTAGCGGGGGGGTTACGGATTCAGTACTTC. Residues: CASSESLVAGGLRIQYF. The chain couples TRBV25-1 to TRBJ2-4; 11 nucleotides agree with TRBD2. The length of the CDR3 is 17 residues. V shed 1 base and J 10 bases; nucleotides not matched to a gene: 12. The germline V gene has CDR1 MGHDK and CDR2 SYGVNS.

In DNA, the CDR3 is TGCGCCAGCAGCTTGAGGGGGACCTACGAGCAGTTCTTC. The encoded protein is CASSLRGTYEQFF. The V gene is TRBV5-1, the J gene TRBJ2-1, with D possibly being TRBD1 (6 bases). This CDR3 contains 13 residues. Germline CDR1 reads SGHRS; CDR2 reads YFSETQ. Between the trimmed V and J ends, which lost 1 base and 10 bases, there was a span of 12 bases.

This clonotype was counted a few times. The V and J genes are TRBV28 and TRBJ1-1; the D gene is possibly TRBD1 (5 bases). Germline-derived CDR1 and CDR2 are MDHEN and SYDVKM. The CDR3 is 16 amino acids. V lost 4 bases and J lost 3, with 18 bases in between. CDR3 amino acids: CASSSPPDKWDTEAFF. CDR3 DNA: TGTGCCAGCAGTTCACCACCGGACAAGTGGGACACTGAAGCTTTCTTT. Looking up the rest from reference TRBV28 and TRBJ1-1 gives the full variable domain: DVKVTQSSRYLVKRTGEKVFLECVQDMDHENMFWYRQDPGLGLRLIYFSYDVKMKEKGDIPEGYSVSREKKERFSLILESASTNQTSMYLCASSSPPDKWDTEAFFGQGTRLTVV.

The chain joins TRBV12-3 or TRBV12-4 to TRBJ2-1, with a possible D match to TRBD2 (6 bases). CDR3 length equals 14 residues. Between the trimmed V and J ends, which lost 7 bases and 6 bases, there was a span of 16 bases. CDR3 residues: CASTNSGAANEQFF. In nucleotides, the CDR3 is TGTGCCAGCACCAATAGCGGTGCAGCCAATGAGCAGTTCTTC.

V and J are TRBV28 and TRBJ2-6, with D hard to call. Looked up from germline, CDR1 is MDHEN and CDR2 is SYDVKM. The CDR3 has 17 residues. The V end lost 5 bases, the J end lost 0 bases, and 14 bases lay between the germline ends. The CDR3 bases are TGTGCCAGCAGTACAATCCGAAGACGCTCTGGGGCCAACGTCCTGACTTTC. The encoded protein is CASSTIRRRSGANVLTF. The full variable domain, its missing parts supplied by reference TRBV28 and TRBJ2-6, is DVKVTQSSRYLVKRTGEKVFLECVQDMDHENMFWYRQDPGLGLRLIYFSYDVKMKEKGDIPEGYSVSREKKERFSLILESASTNQTSMYLCASSTIRRRSGANVLTFGAGSRLTVL.

The CDR3 sequence: CASLVSGLTDTQYF. CDR3 bases: TGTGCCAGCTTAGTTAGCGGGTTAACAGATACGCAGTATTTT. The genes are TRBV7-2 and TRBJ2-3; 7 bases fit TRBD2. CDR3 size: 14 residues. Looked up from germline, CDR1 is SGHTA and CDR2 is FQGNSA. V was clipped by 8 bases and J by 3 bases; unmatched bases: 8.

This chain's CDR3 is CASSQDAGWADTQYF. In nucleotides, the CDR3 is TGTGCCAGCAGCCAAGATGCGGGGTGGGCAGATACGCAGTATTTT. The chain combines TRBV14 with TRBJ2-3, with a possible D match to TRBD2 (6 bases). CDR1 SGHDN and CDR2 FVKESK come from the germline V gene. The germline V and J ends were trimmed by 0 bases and 4 bases, with 11 bases remaining between them. This CDR3 region has 15 residues.

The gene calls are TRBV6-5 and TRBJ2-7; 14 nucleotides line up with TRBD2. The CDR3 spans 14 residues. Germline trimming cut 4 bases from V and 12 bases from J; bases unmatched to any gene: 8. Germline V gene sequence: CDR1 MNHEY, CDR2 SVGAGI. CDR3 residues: CASSSSGTSGSRYF. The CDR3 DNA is TGTGCCAGCAGTTCCTCCGGGACTAGCGGGAGTAGGTACTTC.

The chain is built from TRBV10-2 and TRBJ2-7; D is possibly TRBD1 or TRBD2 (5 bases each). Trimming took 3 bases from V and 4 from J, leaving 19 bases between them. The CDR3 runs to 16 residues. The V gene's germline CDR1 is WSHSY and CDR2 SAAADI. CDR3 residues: CASSDLYPMRGYEQYF. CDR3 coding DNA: TGCGCCAGCAGTGATCTTTATCCCATGAGGGGTTACGAGCAGTACTTC.

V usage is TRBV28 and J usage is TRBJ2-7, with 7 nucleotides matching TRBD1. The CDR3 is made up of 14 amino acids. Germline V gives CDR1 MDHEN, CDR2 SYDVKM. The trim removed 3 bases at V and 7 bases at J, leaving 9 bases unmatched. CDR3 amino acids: CASSLVGGAKEQYF. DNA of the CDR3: TGTGCCAGCAGTTTGGTAGGGGGCGCGAAGGAGCAGTACTTC.

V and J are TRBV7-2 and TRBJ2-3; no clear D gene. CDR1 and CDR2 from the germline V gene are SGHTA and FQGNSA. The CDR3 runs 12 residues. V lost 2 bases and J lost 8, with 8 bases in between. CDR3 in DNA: TGTGCCAGCAGCTTAATTTGGGGTACGCAGTATTTT. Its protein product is CASSLIWGTQYF.

The CDR3 spells CASSEAIGVGGHAYEQYF. The DNA for the CDR3 is TGTGCCAGCAGTGAAGCGATCGGGGTGGGCGGACATGCCTACGAGCAGTACTTC. The genes are TRBV2 and TRBJ2-4, with D perhaps TRBD1 or TRBD2 (5 bases each). TRBJ2-7 matches the DNA end more closely, so the J call is doubtful. Germline CDR1 and CDR2: SNHLY and FYNNEI. This CDR3 is 18 amino acids long.

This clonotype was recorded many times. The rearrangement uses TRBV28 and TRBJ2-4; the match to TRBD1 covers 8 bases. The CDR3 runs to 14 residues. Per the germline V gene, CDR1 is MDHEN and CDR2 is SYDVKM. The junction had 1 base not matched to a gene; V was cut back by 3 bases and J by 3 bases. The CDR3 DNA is TGTGCCAGCAGTTTTGGGACAGGCAAAAACATTCAGTACTTC. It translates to CASSFGTGKNIQYF.